What follows are 21 T cell receptor beta chains derived from one specimen sequenced in a study of graft-versus-host responses after intestinal transplantation. Assay: immunoSEQ multiplex PCR; the TCRdb copy retains only in-frame clones and omits some. The table includes about 57,000 clones, about 87% detected once. Specimen: PBMCs, collected 26 days after transplant. The receptor set was obtained from a human patient who received an intestinal transplant, so some T cells may come from the graft donor.

The CDR3 DNA is TGTGCCAGCAGCCCCGTCTCTGGGGCCAACGTCCTGACTTTC. This codes for CASSPVSGANVLTF. The chain carries TRBV6-5 and TRBJ2-6; D is unclear. V shed 6 bases and J shed 0 bases, with 6 bases lying between them. The germline V gene has CDR1 MNHEY and CDR2 SVGAGI. This CDR3 region has 14 residues.

This clone was seen only a few times. This chain uses TRBV6-4 with TRBJ2-1; D is unclear. The CDR3 is 13 residues long. Trimming cost V 5 bases and J 5 bases, with 10 bases left between them. Germline V gives CDR1 MRHNA, CDR2 SNTAGT. DNA for the CDR3: TGTGCCAGCAGTTCTGACACCAACAATGAGCAGTTCTTC. Its protein product is CASSSDTNNEQFF.

The chain uses TRBV4-1 and TRBJ1-2; D may be TRBD1 (6 bases). Trimming cost V 3 bases and J 7 bases, with 15 bases left between them. This CDR3 contains 14 residues. The germline V gene has CDR1 MGHRA and CDR2 YSYEKL. CDR3 in DNA: TGCGCCAGCAGCCAGCTGGGGGCCGCTTTTGGCTACACCTTC. This translates into CASSQLGAAFGYTF.

This chain connects TRBV13 to TRBJ2-5, with TRBD1 matching 11 bases. The germline gives CDR1 PRHDT, CDR2 FYEKMQ (reference sequence). Trimming took 6 bases from V and 6 from J; bases not matched to a gene: 9. This CDR3 region has 15 residues. CDR3 DNA sequence: TGTGCCAGCAGTCCTCGGACAGGGGGCCCTAAGACCCAGTACTTC. Translating it yields CASSPRTGGPKTQYF.

The chain is built from TRBV4-1 and TRBJ2-7, with 7 bases aligning to TRBD2. V was pared by 8 bases and J by 4 bases, with 8 bases of the junction left unmatched. Per germline, CDR1 MGHRA and CDR2 YSYEKL. The CDR3 runs 13 residues. CDR3 in amino acids: CASAHIGGYEQYF. The DNA of the CDR3 is TGCGCCAGCGCTCACATCGGGGGGTACGAGCAGTACTTC.

This clone has just a few counts. The V gene is TRBV5-1, the J gene TRBJ2-2; perhaps TRBD1 as D (6 bases). CDR1 SGHRS and CDR2 YFSETQ come from the germline V gene. Trimming took off 6 bases at V and 4 bases at J, with 13 bases between the two ends. This CDR3 has 14 residues. The CDR3: CASMATGSTGELFF. The CDR3 bases are TGCGCCAGCATGGCCACAGGGAGCACCGGGGAGCTGTTTTTT.

The V call is TRBV6-6, the J call TRBJ2-7, with 11 positions matching TRBD1. J lost 10 bases, V lost 5 bases, and 13 bases had no gene match. The CDR3 consists of 15 residues. Germline CDR1 and CDR2: MNHNY and SVGAGI (reference sequence). Here the CDR3 DNA reads TGTGCCAGCAGTCAAAGGACAGGGGGCTTGGCTGAACAGTACGTC. Translated: CASSQRTGGLAEQYV.

The CDR3 reads CASSLRAGGHNEQYF. CDR3 sequence (DNA): TGTGCCAGCAGTCTCCGAGCGGGGGGGCATAACGAGCAGTACTTC. The chain uses TRBV27 and TRBJ2-7; 10 nucleotides align to TRBD2. This CDR3 spans 15 amino acids. Germline CDR1 MNHEY, CDR2 SMNVEV (reference sequence). The junction had 9 bases not matched to a gene; V was cut back by 5 bases and J by 5 bases.

The chain combines TRBV14 with TRBJ2-2; TRBD2 agrees at 7 bases. V lost 4 bases, J lost 7 bases, and 9 bases stayed unmatched. The germline CDR1 and CDR2 sequences are SGHDN and FVKESK. This CDR3 has 15 residues. DNA for the CDR3: TGTGCCAGCAGCCCACATAGCGGGCTCATCGGGGAGCTGTTTTTT. This encodes CASSPHSGLIGELFF.

The chain links TRBV21-1 to TRBJ2-7; the table assigns TRBD2, which was not confirmed against the DNA. TRBV21-1 is recorded as a pseudogene. This CDR3 has 15 residues. As DNA, the CDR3 is TGTGCCAGCAGCATCCCCCGCGGGGTAATGGACGAGCAGTACTTC. Amino acids: CASSIPRGVMDEQYF.

The chain recombines TRBV7-6 with TRBJ2-2, with 10 bases that match TRBD2. The CDR3 runs to 18 residues. V lost 0 bases to trimming and J lost 6 bases; unmatched junction nucleotides: 10. CDR1 is SGHVS, CDR2 FNYEAQ, per germline. CDR3: CASSLAPSGGSTAGELFF. The DNA of the CDR3 is TGTGCCAGCAGCTTAGCGCCTAGCGGGGGTTCCACGGCCGGGGAGCTGTTTTTT.

The rearrangement links TRBV29-1 to TRBJ2-3, with a possible D match to TRBD2 (5 bases). CDR3 length: 14 residues. The V end lost 7 bases, the J end lost 6 bases, and 20 bases lay between the germline ends. CDR1 is SQVTM and CDR2 is ANQGSEA in the germline V gene. The DNA for the CDR3 is TGCAGCGCCGAGACTACTACCCCCAGGGATACGCAGTATTTT. Amino acid sequence: CSAETTTPRDTQYF.

The CDR3 DNA sequence: TGTGCCAGCAGTGACCAGGGGTATTCAGGGGGCTATGGCTACACCTTC. It translates to CASSDQGYSGGYGYTF. The V call is TRBV2, the J call TRBJ1-2, with TRBD1 matching 7 bases. V shed 3 bases, J shed 4 bases, and the junction held 11 bases outside the gene matches. The CDR3 length is 16 residues. CDR1 is SNHLY and CDR2 is FYNNEI in the germline V gene. The whole variable domain, remainder taken from reference TRBV2 and TRBJ1-2, is EPEVTQTPSHQVTQMGQEVILRCVPISNHLYFYWYRQILGQKVEFLVSFYNNEISEKSEIFDDQFSVERPDGSNFTLKIRSTKLEDSAMYFCASSDQGYSGGYGYTFGSGTRLTVV.

The V and J genes are TRBV19 and TRBJ2-3; 10 bases are shared with TRBD2. V trimming: 7 bases; J trimming: 3 bases; junction bases outside the gene matches: 13. The V gene's germline CDR1 is LNHDA and CDR2 SQIVND (reference sequence). The CDR3 has 17 residues. For the CDR3, the DNA is TGTGCCAGTAACGTAGCGGGGGGCCCAGGTAATACAGATACGCAGTATTTT. It is translated as CASNVAGGPGNTDTQYF. The full variable domain, rest sourced from reference TRBV19 and TRBJ2-3, is DGGITQSPKYLFRKEGQNVTLSCEQNLNHDAMYWYRQDPGQGLRLIYYSQIVNDFQKGDIAEGYSVSREKKESFPLTVTSAQKNPTAFYLCASNVAGGPGNTDTQYFGPGTRLTVL.

The rearrangement joins TRBV2 to TRBJ2-3, with 9 bases fitting TRBD1. Germline CDR1 SNHLY, CDR2 FYNNEI. The junction had 16 bases not matched to a gene; V was cut back by 3 bases and J by 0 bases. The CDR3 totals 20 residues. DNA of the CDR3: TGTGCCAGCAGTGACTGGTCCGGGACAGGGCCCTACTCTAGCACAGATACGCAGTATTTT. It yields the protein CASSDWSGTGPYSSTDTQYF.

This clone showed up just once. This chain joins TRBV5-1 and TRBJ1-4, with TRBD1 matching over 7 bases. The CDR3 covers 17 residues. CDR1 SGHRS and CDR2 YFSETQ come from the germline V gene. Trimming took 3 bases from V and 0 from J; bases not matched to a gene: 8. In nucleotides, the CDR3 is TGCGCCAGCAGCTCGACAGGGTTGGGAGCAACTAATGAAAAACTGTTTTTT. It is translated as CASSSTGLGATNEKLFF.

The V gene is TRBV6-1, the J gene TRBJ1-1, with 9 bases matching TRBD1. The CDR3 runs 15 residues. J lost 6 bases, V lost 4 bases, and 9 bases had no gene match. CDR1 and CDR2 from the germline V gene are MNHNS and SASEGT. CDR3 region: CASSAQERTGAEAFF. CDR3 nucleotides: TGTGCCAGCAGTGCGCAAGAGCGGACAGGGGCTGAAGCTTTCTTT.

This clone was observed once. The gene calls are TRBV2 and TRBJ2-3; 10 bases are a match to TRBD1. Germline CDR1 reads SNHLY; CDR2 reads FYNNEI. V lost 6 bases, J lost 0 bases, and 9 bases stayed unmatched. This CDR3 comprises 17 residues. The DNA of the CDR3 is TGTGCCAGCAGCGACAGGGGGCGGGCGAGTAGCACAGATACGCAGTATTTT. It yields the protein CASSDRGRASSTDTQYF.

The CDR3 DNA is TGCGCCAGCAGCCAAGTATCGGGAACAGCCGGGGAGCTGTTTTTT. The encoded protein is CASSQVSGTAGELFF. The chain employs TRBV4-3 and TRBJ2-2, with a tentative D call TRBD2 (5 bases). Trimming left V 1 base short and J 6 bases short, with 12 bases between. This CDR3 has 15 residues. CDR1 is LGHNA, CDR2 YSLEER, per germline.

The chain has TRBV6-1 and TRBJ1-1, with unresolved D. There are 13 residues in the CDR3. Per germline, CDR1 MNHNS and CDR2 SASEGT. The V and J ends lost 4 bases and 3 bases respectively, with 9 bases between them. The CDR3 reads CASSALSYTEAFF. The DNA for the CDR3 is TGTGCCAGCAGTGCTCTCTCTTACACTGAAGCTTTCTTT.

This clone was seen a single time. The chain combines TRBV10-3 with TRBJ2-7, with D perhaps matching TRBD1 (6 bases). The CDR3 is 15 residues long. The V gene's germline CDR1 is ENHRY and CDR2 SYGVKD. Deletions cut 11 bases from V and 5 bases from J, with 25 bases between. The CDR3 reads CAPRLRGHNAHEQYF. The CDR3 region has the DNA TGTGCCCCGAGGTTGAGGGGACACAACGCCCACGAGCAGTACTTC.